The clone carrying this TCR beta chain came up many times. The sample is drawn from a study of regulatory T cells in long-lasting Graves disease. Stated time point: newly diagnosed GD, antithyroid drugs for less than 3 months. With RNA extracted from PBMCs as input, the TCR library was made. A volume of 7 to 9 milliliters of peripheral blood was collected in EDTA tubes. The CDR3 runs 13 residues. Trimming cost V 5 bases and J 4 bases, with 15 bases left between them. The V gene's germline CDR1 is SQVTM and CDR2 ANQGSEA. Building the TCR beta libraries relied on iRepertoire HTBI primers, and CDR3 regions underwent Arm-PCR. TCRdb reprocessed the multiplex PCR reads via MiXCR and lists one record per CDR3 protein. The sample includes roughly 610,000 distinct CDR3 sequences, less than 20% of them seen just once. These records were also assigned to another study, of T cells in Graves' hyperthyroidism and ophthalmopathy.

The TCR originated in a woman aged 25-40 years with Graves disease. The sequencing used peripheral blood mononuclear cells (PBMCs), collected at new diagnosis, from a patient treated with antithyroid drugs. The rearrangement joins TRBV29-1 to TRBJ2-7; D may be TRBD2 (5 bases). The CDR3 nucleotides read TGCAGCGTTTCTGGACTCGCAGTTTACGAGCAGTACTTC. It yields the protein CSVSGLAVYEQYF.